The source of this TCR beta chain is a study of regulatory T cells in long-lasting Graves disease. Study-wide background: Antithyroid drug intake by newly diagnosed Graves' patients had lasted under 3 months.

Time point: newly diagnosed GD, antithyroid drugs for less than 3 months. PBMC RNA served as the TCR library source. This clonotype has a count of ten or more. What it recognizes is unknown. Construction of the TCR beta libraries employed iRepertoire HTBI primers in conjunction with Arm-PCR of CDR3 regions. From the multiplex PCR reads, TCRdb called clonotypes with MiXCR, one entry per CDR3 protein. The sample records around 480,000 distinct CDR3 sequences, about 16% being singletons. Study-level results: Patients with persistent disease showed a bias toward TRBV28, TRBJ1-2 and TRBJ2-5. Persistent cases of Graves' showed reduced TCR diversity relative to newly diagnosed patients.

V lost 5 bases and J lost 14, with 21 bases in between. Looked up from germline, CDR1 is LGHDT and CDR2 is YNNKEL (reference sequence). CDR3 length: 14 residues. These data were also reused for a study on T cells in Graves' hyperthyroidism and ophthalmopathy. That paper adds: An initial round of RT-PCR targeting the TCR CDR3 relied on the HTBI primer set.

The sample consisted of peripheral blood mononuclear cells (PBMCs), taken at new diagnosis, from a patient treated with antithyroid drugs. The sequence came from a woman aged 35-60 years with Graves disease. The V gene is TRBV3-1, the J gene TRBJ2-2; D call uncertain. CDR3 sequence (DNA): TGTGCCAGCAGCAGTCGGCCCACCCGACCTGAACTGTTTTTT. Residues: CASSSRPTRPELFF.